This T cell receptor (beta chain) is drawn from a study of cytomegalovirus exposure and HLA in healthy donors. Study-level findings and limits: Follow-up analysis found HLA locus-dependent TCR association rates, highest for DRB1 and lowest for HLA-C. Sequencing probably produced one cluster of sequence variants that were highly shared.

J was trimmed by 3 bases and V by 0 bases; bases with no gene match: 5. The CDR3 spans 16 residues. Germline V CDR1 and CDR2: SGHNT, YYREEE (reference sequence). With regard to this clone: The antigen is unknown.

60 Vbeta and 13 Jbeta primers were used in PCR. The assay was immunoSEQ multiplex PCR, and TCRdb's table has in-frame clones only and misses some. The sample carries around 120,000 clones, about four fifths recorded once. Sequencing used PBMCs. This sequence was found in a woman aged 40 to 49 in good health and CMV-seronegative. J is TRBJ2-3 and V is TRBV5-4, with TRBD1 matching over 9 bases. The CDR3 DNA follows: TGTGCCAGCAGCTTGGAACGGGACAGGGTAACAGATACGCAGTATTTT. Translating gives CASSLERDRVTDTQYF.